The 15 T cell receptor beta chains below were found in one sample sequenced in a study of blood T cell repertoires in COVID-19. Here immunoSEQ multiplex PCR was the method, and the copy in TCRdb shows in-frame clones only, minus some. The sample carries 80,000 to 85,000 clones, around 88% recorded once. The sample comprised peripheral blood. The receptor source for this set is a woman aged 80 or over with acute or convalescent COVID-19.

V usage is TRBV23-1 and J usage is TRBJ1-2; D remains ambiguous. TRBV23-1 qualifies as an ORF whose function is uncertain. With 3 bases removed from V and 6 bases from J, the gap between germline ends came to 17 bases. The CDR3 has 15 amino acids. The CDR3 DNA reads TGCGCCAGCAGTCAGGAAGGCGATAAGCGGCATGGCTACACCTTC. Its protein product is CASSQEGDKRHGYTF.

The CDR3 is CASSLETRGIQYF. The CDR3, as DNA: TGTGCCAGCAGCTTAGAGACTCGCGGTATTCAGTACTTC. The V call is TRBV7-3, the J call TRBJ2-4; D is unresolved. The V end was cut by 2 bases, the J end by 10 bases, with 12 bases between. The germline V gene has CDR1 SGHTA and CDR2 FQGTGA. The CDR3 length is 13 residues.

V is TRBV20-1 and J is TRBJ2-1, with D perhaps TRBD2 (6 bases). The CDR3 spans 14 residues. Germline V gene data show CDR1 as DFQATT and CDR2 as SNEGSKA (reference sequence). Trimming pared 3 bases from V and 0 bases from J, leaving 9 bases between. Here the CDR3 reads CSASPGSSYNEQFF. The CDR3 DNA is TGCAGTGCTAGTCCCGGGAGCTCCTACAATGAGCAGTTCTTC.

The CDR3 DNA follows: TGTGCCAGCAGCTACAGGGGAAGCACTGAAGCTTTCTTT. Translation gives CASSYRGSTEAFF. This chain joins TRBV7-8 and TRBJ1-1; 7 nucleotides agree with TRBD1. With 4 bases clipped from V and 4 bases from J, the junction kept 3 bases outside the gene matches. This CDR3 region has 13 residues. Germline V CDR1 and CDR2: SGHVS, FQNEAQ.

The rearrangement links TRBV19 to TRBJ2-7; 8 bases fit TRBD1. Germline V gives CDR1 LNHDA, CDR2 SQIVND (reference sequence). The CDR3 has 14 amino acids. Trimming at V came to 3 bases and at J to 6 bases, leaving 7 bases not matched to a gene. CDR3 coding DNA: TGTGCCAGTAGTATTCACAGGGGGGACGCCGAGCAGTACTTC. It translates to CASSIHRGDAEQYF.

V usage is TRBV5-1 and J usage is TRBJ2-7, with 8 bases lining up with TRBD2. After removal of 2 bases from V and 5 bases from J, the junction contained 3 bases not matched to a gene. CDR1 is SGHRS, CDR2 YFSETQ, per germline. CDR3 length equals 13 residues. CDR3 bases: TGCGCCAGCAGCTTCGGGACTAGGAACGAGCAGTACTTC. This codes for CASSFGTRNEQYF.

The rearrangement joins TRBV6-6 to TRBJ1-5; D is unresolved. Germline V gene sequence: CDR1 MNHNY, CDR2 SVGAGI (reference sequence). V dropped 8 bases and J dropped 3 bases, with 11 bases sitting between them. The CDR3 length is 13 residues. The CDR3 nucleotides are TGTGCCAGCCAAGCGGGTGCCAATCAGCCCCAGCATTTT. It yields the protein CASQAGANQPQHF.

CDR3 DNA: TGTGCTAGTGGCCCCGGAGGCCCGGGGAACCACGAGCAGTACTTC. Amino acid sequence: CASGPGGPGNHEQYF. The V call is TRBV12-5, the J call TRBJ2-7, with D possibly matching TRBD2 (5 bases). CDR3 length: 15 residues. Trimming took off 6 bases at V and 5 bases at J, with 20 bases between the two ends. Germline CDR1 is LGHNT and CDR2 is FRNRAP.

The chain recombines TRBV5-5 with TRBJ1-4; the D gene is possibly TRBD1 (6 bases). Germline CDR1 reads SGHKS; CDR2 reads YYEKEE (reference sequence). V shed 2 bases and J shed 4 bases, with 12 bases lying between them. The CDR3 consists of 15 residues. The CDR3 DNA reads TGTGCCAGCAGCTTCCCGGACAGAAATAATGAAAAACTGTTTTTT. It yields the protein CASSFPDRNNEKLFF.

The genes are TRBV5-1 and TRBJ2-5; 9 nucleotides agree with TRBD2. The CDR3 sequence is 14 residues long. With 1 base clipped from V and 5 bases from J, the junction kept 3 bases outside the gene matches. The germline CDR1 and CDR2 sequences are SGHRS and YFSETQ. CDR3 amino acids: CASSLIAGVETQYF. The CDR3 coding sequence is TGCGCCAGCAGCTTGATAGCGGGAGTGGAGACCCAGTACTTC.

The rearrangement joins TRBV9 to TRBJ1-6; possible D gene TRBD1, 5 bases. CDR3 length: 15 amino acids. Trimming shortened V by 0 bases and J by 9 bases, and 13 bases separated the two germline ends. Germline V CDR1 and CDR2: SGDLS, YYNGEE. The CDR3 bases are TGTGCCAGCAGCGTAGATGGGGCGCTGGGTTCACCCCTCCACTTT. It specifies CASSVDGALGSPLHF. Filled out from reference TRBV9 and TRBJ1-6, the complete variable domain reads DSGVTQTPKHLITATGQRVTLRCSPRSGDLSVYWYQQSLDQGLQFLIQYYNGEERAKGNILERFSAQQFPDLHSELNLSSLELGDSALYFCASSVDGALGSPLHFGNGTRLTVT.

The V and J genes are TRBV21-1 and TRBJ2-7; the table assigns TRBD1, which was not confirmed against the DNA. TRBV21-1 is assigned pseudogene status. The CDR3 is 19 amino acids. The CDR3 DNA sequence: TGTGCCAGCAGCAAAACAATATCTTCTGGGACAGGGAAAACCTACGAGCAGTACTTC. It encodes CASSKTISSGTGKTYEQYF.

This sequence joins TRBV28 and TRBJ1-5; tentatively, D is TRBD1 (5 bases). The CDR3 loop spans 12 amino acids. Trimming removed 4 bases from V and 7 bases from J, with 8 bases in between. Germline CDR1 and CDR2: MDHEN and SYDVKM. This CDR3 is CASSSGGQPQHF. DNA for the CDR3: TGTGCCAGCAGTTCCGGGGGGCAGCCCCAGCATTTT.

This clone appeared a single time. J is TRBJ1-4 and V is TRBV15; 7 bases fit TRBD1. This CDR3 has 14 amino acids. CDR1 and CDR2 from the germline V gene are LNHNV and YYDKDF (reference sequence). The trim removed 4 bases at V and 4 bases at J, leaving 3 bases unmatched. This CDR3 is CATSKGQINEKLFF. DNA of the CDR3: TGTGCCACCAGCAAGGGACAGATTAATGAAAAACTGTTTTTT.

This chain connects TRBV6-5 to TRBJ2-5, with 13 bases aligning to TRBD2. The germline gives CDR1 MNHEY, CDR2 SVGAGI. V dropped 11 bases and J dropped 4; count of bases not matched to a gene: 10. This CDR3 is 15 amino acids long. CDR3 DNA: TGTGCCGGCGGACCAGGACTAGCGGGAGTAGAGACCCAGTACTTC. Its protein is CAGGPGLAGVETQYF.